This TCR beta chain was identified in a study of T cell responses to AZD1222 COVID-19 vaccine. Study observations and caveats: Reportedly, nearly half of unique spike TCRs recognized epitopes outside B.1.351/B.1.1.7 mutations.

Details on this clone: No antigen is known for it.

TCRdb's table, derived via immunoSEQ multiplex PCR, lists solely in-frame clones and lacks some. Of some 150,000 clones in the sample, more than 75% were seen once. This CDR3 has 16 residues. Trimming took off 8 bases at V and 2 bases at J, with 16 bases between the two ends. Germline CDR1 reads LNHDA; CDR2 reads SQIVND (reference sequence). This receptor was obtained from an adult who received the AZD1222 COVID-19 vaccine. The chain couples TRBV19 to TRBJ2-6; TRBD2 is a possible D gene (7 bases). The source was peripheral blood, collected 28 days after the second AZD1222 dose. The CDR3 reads CASQDPGGPGANVLTF. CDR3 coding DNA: TGTGCCAGTCAAGATCCGGGGGGCCCTGGGGCCAACGTCCTGACTTTC.